Shown below are 29 T cell receptor beta chains from a single sample sequenced in a study of blood T cell repertoires in COVID-19. Method: immunoSEQ multiplex PCR; TCRdb's copy keeps in-frame clones and lacks some. The table shows about 190,000 clones, with about nine tenths occurring only once. Sequencing input: peripheral blood. All receptors come from a man under 40 with acute or convalescent COVID-19.

The gene calls are TRBV2 and TRBJ2-5; D remains unclear. Germline CDR1 reads SNHLY; CDR2 reads FYNNEI. Trimming removed 5 bases at V and 5 bases at J, with 12 bases between. CDR3 size: 13 residues. The CDR3 here is CASSRQLAETQYF. The CDR3 coding sequence is TGTGCCAGCAGTCGACAACTGGCGGAGACCCAGTACTTC.

This clone is a singleton in its sample. The CDR3 bases are TGTGCCAGCAGTTTATTGGGACAGGGGATTATCGGATCAATATCTGGCTACACCTTC. This translates into CASSLLGQGIIGSISGYTF. The chain is built from TRBV28 and TRBJ1-2; TRBD1 agrees at 10 bases. The length of the CDR3 is 19 residues. Germline lookup yields CDR1 MDHEN and CDR2 SYDVKM. V was pared by 1 base and J by 7 bases, with 18 bases of the junction left unmatched.

This rearrangement joins TRBV27 to TRBJ2-5; TRBD2 aligns across 15 bases. Germline V CDR1 and CDR2: MNHEY, SMNVEV (reference sequence). V lost 7 bases, J lost 5 bases, and 14 bases stayed unmatched. The CDR3 contains 18 residues. CDR3 loop: CASTSAGLAGGPRETQYF. For the CDR3, the DNA is TGTGCCAGCACTTCCGCAGGACTAGCGGGGGGGCCGAGGGAGACCCAGTACTTC.

The sample holds a few counts of this clone. The J gene is TRBJ1-2, the V gene TRBV6-5, with TRBD1 matching 7 bases. Losses at the gene ends were 6 bases for V and 6 bases for J; bases not matched to a gene: 10. The CDR3 length is 14 residues. Germline V lookup: CDR1 MNHEY, CDR2 SVGAGI. In nucleotides, the CDR3 is TGTGCCAGCAGGGATAAAACAGGGGTCGATGGCTACACCTTC. Amino acid sequence: CASRDKTGVDGYTF.

The chain has TRBV28 and TRBJ2-7, with a tentative D call TRBD1 (6 bases). The V end was cut by 3 bases, the J end by 7 bases, with 16 bases between. Germline V gene data show CDR1 as MDHEN and CDR2 as SYDVKM. The CDR3 has 14 amino acids. The CDR3 loop is CASSFRGSRGEQYF. CDR3 coding DNA: TGTGCCAGCAGTTTTAGGGGGTCCCGCGGGGAGCAGTACTTC.

Notes on this clone: Relative to the germline gene, one junction end is altered; a read error may explain this. The chain is built from TRBV7-7 and TRBJ2-1, with D maybe TRBD1 (6 bases). This CDR3 is 15 amino acids long. CDR1 is SSHAT, CDR2 FNYEAQ, per germline (reference sequence). The CDR3 DNA reads as TGTGCTAGCAGCCCACAGGGCGCTAGGAACAATGAGCAGTTCTTC. Translated, it gives CASSPQGARNNEQFF.

The rearrangement links TRBV11-2 to TRBJ1-1; D may be TRBD1 (5 bases). Trimming took 2 bases from V and 1 from J, leaving 23 bases between them. In germline, CDR1 is SGHAT, CDR2 FQNNGV. The CDR3 contains 19 residues. CDR3: CASSLPRGKAFAPNTEAFF. In DNA form, the CDR3 reads TGTGCCAGCAGCTTACCAAGGGGTAAGGCCTTTGCCCCGAACACTGAAGCTTTCTTT.

The chain couples TRBV6-5 to TRBJ1-5; weak D call: TRBD1 (6 bases). CDR3 length: 15 residues. Between the trimmed V and J ends, which lost 6 bases and 5 bases, there was a span of 17 bases. CDR1 is MNHEY and CDR2 is SVGAGI in the germline V gene. This CDR3 reads CASSINTGNHQPQHF. CDR3 nucleotide sequence: TGTGCCAGCAGCATAAACACAGGGAATCATCAGCCCCAGCATTTT.

With respect to this clone: This specimen includes other DNA sequences encoding the same CDR3. CDR3 in amino acids: CASSVRQGNYGYTF. The CDR3 nucleotides read TGCGCCAGCAGCGTTCGACAGGGCAACTATGGCTACACCTTC. The rearrangement joins TRBV5-1 to TRBJ1-2; 7 nucleotides match TRBD1. Germline CDR1 SGHRS, CDR2 YFSETQ. The CDR3 loop spans 14 amino acids. V was clipped by 4 bases and J by 2 bases; unmatched bases: 5.

The J gene is TRBJ2-3, the V gene TRBV11-3; TRBD2 aligns across 11 bases. With V trimmed by 2 bases and J by 0 bases, 1 base remained unmatched. In germline, CDR1 is SGHNT, CDR2 YENEEA. The CDR3 is 16 amino acids. The DNA for the CDR3 is TGTGCCAGCAGCTTACTAGCGGGGGGAAGCACAGATACGCAGTATTTT. It encodes CASSLLAGGSTDTQYF.

This sequence joins TRBV6-5 and TRBJ1-2; 9 bases match TRBD1. The CDR3 length is 14 residues. Germline assignment: CDR1 MNHEY and CDR2 SVGAGI. Losses at the gene ends were 6 bases for V and 4 bases for J; bases not matched to a gene: 6. CDR3 nucleotides: TGTGCCAGCAGAAAACAGGGGGCCGGCTATGGCTACACCTTC. Its translation: CASRKQGAGYGYTF.

This chain links TRBV19 with TRBJ2-3; D is possibly TRBD2 (5 bases). The CDR3 extends over 15 amino acids. Germline V CDR1 and CDR2: LNHDA, SQIVND (reference sequence). Between the trimmed V and J ends, which lost 7 bases and 4 bases, there was a span of 18 bases. The CDR3, as DNA: TGTGCCAGTATGAGCTTGGCAGCGGCGGCAGATACGCAGTATTTT. Its protein is CASMSLAAAADTQYF.

In this sample, this clone turned up once. This chain connects TRBV7-2 to TRBJ2-3; D remains unclear. This CDR3 comprises 15 residues. Germline V gene lookup returns CDR1 SGHTA and CDR2 FQGNSA. The germline V and J ends were trimmed by 3 bases and 1 base, with 11 bases remaining between them. The CDR3 reads CASSFSGLRTDTQYF. CDR3 coding DNA: TGTGCCAGCAGCTTTAGTGGGCTCCGCACAGATACGCAGTATTTT.

The chain employs TRBV9 and TRBJ2-5; 9 nucleotides align to TRBD2. Germline trimming cut 4 bases from V and 4 bases from J; bases unmatched to any gene: 8. CDR3 size: 15 residues. The germline gives CDR1 SGDLS, CDR2 YYNGEE. DNA for the CDR3: TGTGCCAGCAGCCAGAGCGGGGGGCGGGGAGAGACCCAGTACTTC. Protein: CASSQSGGRGETQYF.

This chain uses TRBV28 with TRBJ2-2, with TRBD1 matching over 11 bases. The CDR3 is 16 residues long. Germline V gene sequence: CDR1 MDHEN, CDR2 SYDVKM. Trimming cost V 4 bases and J 3 bases; bases outside gene matches: 4. The DNA of the CDR3 is TGTGCCAGCAGTTCGGACAGGGGGCTGTACACCGGGGAGCTGTTTTTT. Translating gives CASSSDRGLYTGELFF.

On this clone: The sample carries other DNA sequences with the same CDR3. This chain joins TRBV28 and TRBJ1-2; tentatively, D is TRBD1 (5 bases). CDR1 and CDR2 from the germline V gene are MDHEN and SYDVKM. The CDR3 totals 13 residues. V lost 4 bases, J lost 5 bases, and 11 bases lay in between. The CDR3 DNA reads TGTGCCAGCAGTTCCGGCCAGGGATATGGCTACACCTTC. Translating it yields CASSSGQGYGYTF.

This clone was observed a handful of times. The rearrangement links TRBV5-6 to TRBJ1-6; perhaps TRBD1 as D (5 bases). V lost 4 bases to trimming and J lost 16 bases, with 18 bases between them. The CDR3 sequence is 13 residues long. Per the germline V gene, CDR1 is SGHDT and CDR2 is YYEEEE. CDR3 sequence: CASSPSGTSRLHF. The CDR3 DNA is TGTGCCAGCAGCCCCTCCGGGACTTCTAGGCTCCACTTT.

Written as DNA, the CDR3 is TGTGCCAGCAGTTATGGACAGGGCGGACCCGCTTTCTTT. This encodes CASSYGQGGPAFF. The rearrangement uses TRBV12-3 or TRBV12-4 and TRBJ1-1, with 8 bases lining up with TRBD1. CDR3 length equals 13 residues. V was pared by 4 bases and J by 11 bases, with 9 bases of the junction left unmatched.

The J gene is TRBJ2-3, the V gene TRBV7-3; 8 nucleotides agree with TRBD2. Germline lookup yields CDR1 SGHTA and CDR2 FQGTGA. The J segment lost 4 bases and the V segment lost 5 bases, leaving 5 bases of the junction unmatched. There are 14 residues in the CDR3. In DNA, the CDR3 is TGTGCCAGCAGCCGCGGACTAGCAGCAGATACGCAGTATTTT. It encodes CASSRGLAADTQYF.

The rearrangement joins TRBV5-1 to TRBJ1-1; 9 positions match TRBD1. The CDR3 consists of 15 residues. The V gene's germline CDR1 is SGHRS and CDR2 YFSETQ. Germline trimming cut 3 bases from V and 1 base from J; bases unmatched to any gene: 4. The CDR3 loop is CASSWGQGWNTEAFF. The CDR3 region has the DNA TGCGCCAGCAGCTGGGGACAGGGATGGAACACTGAAGCTTTCTTT.

V gene TRBV5-4 combines with J gene TRBJ2-3; 8 bases line up with TRBD2. Germline V gene sequence: CDR1 SGHNT, CDR2 YYREEE (reference sequence). V was clipped by 0 bases and J by 2 bases; unmatched bases: 2. CDR3 length: 15 amino acids. The CDR3 coding sequence is TGTGCCAGCAGCTTGGGGCGGGGGGTCACAGATACGCAGTATTTT. It yields the protein CASSLGRGVTDTQYF.

The chain's CDR3 is CSAGRGSATNEKLFF. CDR3 DNA sequence: TGCAGCGCCGGCCGGGGATCTGCAACTAATGAAAAACTGTTTTTT. This chain joins TRBV29-1 and TRBJ1-4; D is unresolved. Trimming took 7 bases from V and 0 from J, leaving 15 bases between them. Germline V gene sequence: CDR1 SQVTM, CDR2 ANQGSEA. This CDR3 region has 15 residues.

V usage is TRBV24-1 and J usage is TRBJ2-3, with TRBD1 matching 7 bases. Germline V gene data show CDR1 as KGHDR and CDR2 as SFDVKD. V was clipped by 5 bases and J by 1 base; unmatched bases: 2. The CDR3 is 14 amino acids. In nucleotides, the CDR3 is TGTGCCACCAGTGGACAGGGACGCACAGATACGCAGTATTTT. It is translated as CATSGQGRTDTQYF.

This chain uses TRBV19 with TRBJ1-6; the D is unclear. The CDR3 runs 15 residues. V dropped 3 bases and J dropped 7 bases, with 13 bases sitting between them. Germline CDR1 and CDR2: LNHDA and SQIVND (reference sequence). For the CDR3, the DNA is TGTGCCAGTAGTATGGGCAGCCGGTGGAATTCACCCCTCCACTTT. Amino acid sequence: CASSMGSRWNSPLHF.

V gene TRBV5-4 combines with J gene TRBJ2-3, with TRBD2 matching over 7 bases. Germline loops: CDR1 SGHNT, CDR2 YYREEE (reference sequence). Trimming cost V 1 base and J 1 base; bases outside gene matches: 3. The CDR3 contains 15 residues. The DNA of the CDR3 is TGTGCCAGCAGCTTGAGACGGGGGGGCACAGATACGCAGTATTTT. As protein: CASSLRRGGTDTQYF.

V and J are TRBV19 and TRBJ1-6; 8 nucleotides line up with TRBD1. The CDR3 spans 14 residues. The germline V gene has CDR1 LNHDA and CDR2 SQIVND (reference sequence). V lost 3 bases and J lost 8; bases outside the gene matches: 3. In DNA, the CDR3 is TGTGCCAGTAGTATCGGACAGGGTGATTCACCCCTCCACTTT. This codes for CASSIGQGDSPLHF.

The chain couples TRBV5-1 to TRBJ1-2; no clear D. CDR1 SGHRS and CDR2 YFSETQ come from the germline V gene. CDR3 length: 14 amino acids. Trimming pared 0 bases from V and 7 bases from J, leaving 13 bases between. The CDR3, as DNA: TGCGCCAGCAGCTTGGCCGGAGGGCTAAGTGGCTACACCTTC. Protein sequence: CASSLAGGLSGYTF. The complete variable domain, with remaining parts taken from reference TRBV5-1 and TRBJ1-2, reads KAGVTQTPRYLIKTRGQQVTLSCSPISGHRSVSWYQQTPGQGLQFLFEYFSETQRNKGNFPGRFSGRQFSNSRSEMNVSTLELGDSALYLCASSLAGGLSGYTFGSGTRLTVV.

The gene calls are TRBV9 and TRBJ2-2, with D tentatively TRBD2 (6 bases). CDR3 size: 16 residues. The germline gives CDR1 SGDLS, CDR2 YYNGEE. Trimming took 0 bases from V and 2 from J, leaving 11 bases between them. This CDR3 is CASSVDGGVNTGELFF. The CDR3 DNA reads TGTGCCAGCAGCGTAGACGGGGGAGTAAACACCGGGGAGCTGTTTTTT.

CDR3 in DNA: TGTGCCAGCCTTGATCGGGTTCGTAATGAAAAACTGTTTTTT. Translating it yields CASLDRVRNEKLFF. This chain connects TRBV2 to TRBJ1-4; D remains unclear. V lost 8 bases and J lost 4, with 14 bases in between. Germline-derived CDR1 and CDR2 are SNHLY and FYNNEI. The CDR3 runs to 14 residues.